This is a list of T cell receptor beta chains from one sample in a study of blood T cell repertoires in COVID-19. Some clones are missing from TCRdb's copy, which holds only in-frame ones; the method was immunoSEQ multiplex PCR. The sample includes tens of thousands of clones, about 81% of them seen just once. The material sequenced was peripheral blood. These receptors were collected from a human donor with acute or convalescent COVID-19. The donor label of this sample is uncertain. Both conserved end residues are part of each CDR3. The order of the fields is D gene, J gene, V gene, clone size, CDR3 protein, CDR3 DNA. A D gene is named only where the DNA matches it firmly. A row's size may be missing; if present it is once, few, many or a size class.

d_call: TRBD2; j_call: TRBJ2-1; v_call: TRBV7-3; clone_size: NA; cdr3_aa: CASSLKDRLAGGVYNEQFF; cdr3_nt: TGTGCCAGCAGCTTAAAGGACCGACTAGCGGGAGGCGTCTACAATGAGCAGTTCTTC
d_call: NA; j_call: TRBJ1-2; v_call: TRBV11-2; clone_size: NA; cdr3_aa: CASSLDPTGDGGYTF; cdr3_nt: TGTGCCAGCAGCTTAGATCCTACGGGGGATGGGGGCTACACCTTC
d_call: NA; j_call: TRBJ1-3; v_call: TRBV28; clone_size: NA; cdr3_aa: CASSPFLATHPIYF; cdr3_nt: TGTGCCAGCAGCCCATTCCTCGCCACTCATCCCATATATTTT
d_call: TRBD1; j_call: TRBJ1-6; v_call: TRBV7-2; clone_size: NA; cdr3_aa: CASSFGRGQSYNSPLHF; cdr3_nt: TGTGCCAGCAGCTTCGGAAGGGGGCAATCCTATAATTCACCCCTCCACTTT
d_call: NA; j_call: TRBJ1-6; v_call: TRBV6-1; clone_size: NA; cdr3_aa: CASSEGPMISYNSPLHF; cdr3_nt: TGTGCCAGCAGTGAAGGGCCGATGATCTCCTATAATTCACCCCTCCACTTT
d_call: TRBD2; j_call: TRBJ2-1; v_call: TRBV4-3; clone_size: NA; cdr3_aa: CASSQGTSASEQFF; cdr3_nt: TGCGCCAGCAGCCAAGGGACTAGCGCCTCTGAGCAGTTCTTC
d_call: NA; j_call: TRBJ1-1; v_call: TRBV5-1; clone_size: NA; cdr3_aa: CASSPDPAAEAFF; cdr3_nt: TGCGCCAGCAGTCCCGACCCGGCGGCTGAAGCTTTCTTT
d_call: NA; j_call: TRBJ2-5; v_call: TRBV7-9; clone_size: medium-sized; cdr3_aa: CASSQSGLATETQYF; cdr3_nt: TGTGCCAGCAGCCAGAGCGGGCTTGCCACGGAGACCCAGTACTTC
d_call: TRBD1; j_call: TRBJ1-2; v_call: TRBV11-2; clone_size: NA; cdr3_aa: CASSFQGVDGYTF; cdr3_nt: TGTGCCAGCAGCTTTCAGGGGGTAGATGGCTACACCTTC
d_call: NA; j_call: TRBJ1-1; v_call: TRBV11-3; clone_size: NA; cdr3_aa: CASTSYGGVTEAFF; cdr3_nt: TGTGCCAGCACCTCGTATGGGGGGGTTACTGAAGCTTTCTTT
d_call: NA; j_call: TRBJ1-2; v_call: TRBV10-2; clone_size: NA; cdr3_aa: CASSEKRGTGYTF; cdr3_nt: TGCGCCAGCAGTGAGAAAAGGGGGACTGGCTACACCTTC
d_call: TRBD2; j_call: TRBJ2-1; v_call: TRBV7-9; clone_size: NA; cdr3_aa: CASSLVSGRSNEQFF; cdr3_nt: TGTGCCAGCAGCTTAGTGAGCGGGAGGAGTAATGAGCAGTTCTTC
d_call: TRBD1; j_call: TRBJ1-1; v_call: TRBV9; clone_size: NA; cdr3_aa: CASSSRGGGKGANTEAFF; cdr3_nt: TGTGCCAGCAGCTCGAGAGGAGGGGGAAAGGGGGCGAACACTGAAGCTTTCTTT
d_call: TRBD1; j_call: TRBJ2-1; v_call: TRBV19; clone_size: NA; cdr3_aa: CASSMLQGVYNEQFF; cdr3_nt: TGTGCCAGTAGTATGTTGCAGGGGGTTTACAATGAGCAGTTCTTC
d_call: TRBD1; j_call: TRBJ1-2; v_call: TRBV12-3/TRBV12-4; clone_size: NA; cdr3_aa: CASSRGQGASYTF; cdr3_nt: TGTGCCAGCAGTCGCGGACAGGGGGCGAGCTACACCTTC
d_call: NA; j_call: TRBJ1-2; v_call: TRBV6-1; clone_size: NA; cdr3_aa: CASSDEVREGNYGYTF; cdr3_nt: TGTGCCAGCAGTGATGAGGTAAGGGAGGGGAACTATGGCTACACCTTC
d_call: TRBD2; j_call: TRBJ2-7; v_call: TRBV2; clone_size: NA; cdr3_aa: CASSGREGVSYEQYF; cdr3_nt: TGTGCCAGCAGTGGCCGGGAGGGGGTCTCCTACGAGCAGTACTTC
d_call: NA; j_call: TRBJ1-2; v_call: TRBV3-1/TRBV3-2; clone_size: NA; cdr3_aa: CASSRTTYGGASGYGYTF; cdr3_nt: TGTGCCAGCAGCCGCACCACCTATGGGGGGGCTAGCGGCTATGGCTACACCTTC
d_call: NA; j_call: TRBJ2-7; v_call: TRBV27; clone_size: NA; cdr3_aa: CASSLKGLTGGYEQYF; cdr3_nt: TGTGCCAGCAGTTTAAAGGGACTAACAGGGGGATACGAGCAGTACTTC
d_call: TRBD1; j_call: TRBJ1-4; v_call: TRBV18; clone_size: NA; cdr3_aa: CASSPSGGLNEKLFF; cdr3_nt: TGTGCCAGCTCACCCTCAGGGGGCCTCAATGAAAAACTGTTTTTT
d_call: NA; j_call: TRBJ1-2; v_call: TRBV6-5; clone_size: once; cdr3_aa: CASSYTRGADGYTF; cdr3_nt: TGTGCCAGCAGTTACACCAGGGGCGCGGATGGCTACACCTTC
d_call: NA; j_call: TRBJ1-6; v_call: TRBV7-6; clone_size: NA; cdr3_aa: CASSPRGDGVSPLHF; cdr3_nt: TGTGCCAGCAGCCCACGCGGGGATGGGGTTTCACCCCTCCACTTT
d_call: TRBD2; j_call: TRBJ2-1; v_call: TRBV4-1; clone_size: NA; cdr3_aa: CASSQGAGGLFYNEQFF; cdr3_nt: TGCGCCAGCAGCCAAGGGGCGGGGGGATTATTCTACAATGAGCAGTTCTTC
d_call: NA; j_call: TRBJ1-1; v_call: TRBV5-4; clone_size: NA; cdr3_aa: CASSNAGIGEAFF; cdr3_nt: TGTGCCAGCAGTAACGCCGGGATTGGTGAAGCTTTCTTT
d_call: TRBD1; j_call: TRBJ1-4; v_call: TRBV19; clone_size: once; cdr3_aa: CASRGQINEKLFF; cdr3_nt: TGTGCCAGTAGGGGACAGATTAATGAAAAACTGTTTTTT
d_call: NA; j_call: TRBJ1-1; v_call: TRBV15; clone_size: NA; cdr3_aa: CATSEVRATEAFF; cdr3_nt: TGTGCCACCAGCGAGGTAAGAGCTACCGAAGCTTTCTTT
d_call: NA; j_call: TRBJ2-2; v_call: TRBV5-1; clone_size: NA; cdr3_aa: CASSTGRAGELFF; cdr3_nt: TGCGCCAGCAGCACGGGAAGGGCCGGGGAGCTGTTTTTT
d_call: NA; j_call: TRBJ1-2; v_call: TRBV29-1; clone_size: NA; cdr3_aa: CSVEGLNPDLYGYTF; cdr3_nt: TGCAGCGTCGAAGGGCTGAACCCAGATCTCTATGGCTACACCTTC
d_call: TRBD1; j_call: TRBJ2-5; v_call: TRBV3-1/TRBV3-2; clone_size: NA; cdr3_aa: CASSPGTGDEETQYF; cdr3_nt: TGTGCCAGCAGCCCGGGGACAGGGGACGAAGAGACCCAGTACTTC
d_call: TRBD1; j_call: TRBJ1-1; v_call: TRBV19; clone_size: NA; cdr3_aa: CASSKQGAANTEAFF; cdr3_nt: TGTGCCAGTAGTAAACAGGGGGCTGCGAACACTGAAGCTTTCTTT
d_call: TRBD1; j_call: TRBJ1-5; v_call: TRBV7-9; clone_size: NA; cdr3_aa: CASSLEAGTGNQPQHF; cdr3_nt: TGTGCCAGCAGCTTAGAGGCCGGGACAGGGAACCAGCCCCAGCATTTT
d_call: TRBD2; j_call: TRBJ2-7; v_call: TRBV6-5; clone_size: NA; cdr3_aa: CATRLAGGPDEQYF; cdr3_nt: TGTGCCACCCGACTAGCGGGGGGGCCCGACGAGCAGTACTTC
d_call: TRBD2; j_call: TRBJ2-5; v_call: TRBV19; clone_size: NA; cdr3_aa: CASSYRRGTSGGKETQYF; cdr3_nt: TGTGCCAGTAGTTATCGACGTGGGACTAGCGGGGGTAAAGAGACCCAGTACTTC
d_call: NA; j_call: TRBJ2-7; v_call: TRBV27; clone_size: NA; cdr3_aa: CASSRAGAFGSSYEQYF; cdr3_nt: TGTGCCAGCAGTAGAGCAGGGGCCTTTGGTAGCTCCTACGAGCAGTACTTC
d_call: NA; j_call: TRBJ1-2; v_call: TRBV6-6; clone_size: few; cdr3_aa: CASSLPGGEGYTF; cdr3_nt: TGTGCCAGCAGCTTACCGGGAGGCGAGGGCTACACCTTC
d_call: NA; j_call: TRBJ1-2; v_call: TRBV5-6; clone_size: once; cdr3_aa: CASSSGEGYTF; cdr3_nt: TGTGCCAGCAGCTCAGGGGAAGGCTACACCTTC
d_call: NA; j_call: TRBJ1-2; v_call: TRBV7-9; clone_size: NA; cdr3_aa: CASSLDEQGNYGYTF; cdr3_nt: TGTGCCAGCAGCTTAGATGAACAGGGTAACTATGGCTACACCTTC
d_call: TRBD1; j_call: TRBJ2-3; v_call: TRBV2; clone_size: NA; cdr3_aa: CASSDQGATDTQYF; cdr3_nt: TGTGCCAGCAGTGATCAGGGGGCCACAGATACGCAGTATTTT
d_call: NA; j_call: TRBJ2-5; v_call: TRBV7-2; clone_size: few; cdr3_aa: CASSPRGAGSKETQYF; cdr3_nt: TGTGCCAGCAGCCCCCGGGGTGCAGGCTCCAAAGAGACCCAGTACTTC
d_call: NA; j_call: TRBJ2-7; v_call: TRBV5-6; clone_size: NA; cdr3_aa: CASSFRGGPYEQYF; cdr3_nt: TGTGCCAGCAGCTTTCGAGGAGGCCCCTACGAGCAGTACTTC
d_call: TRBD2; j_call: TRBJ2-1; v_call: TRBV29-1; clone_size: NA; cdr3_aa: CSVVEVAGATSYNEQFF; cdr3_nt: TGCAGCGTCGTCGAGGTAGCGGGGGCCACATCCTACAATGAGCAGTTCTTC
d_call: TRBD1; j_call: TRBJ2-6; v_call: TRBV5-4; clone_size: NA; cdr3_aa: CASSPGQGSSGANVLTF; cdr3_nt: TGTGCCAGCAGCCCTGGACAGGGAAGCTCTGGGGCCAACGTCCTGACTTTC
d_call: TRBD1; j_call: TRBJ2-2; v_call: TRBV9; clone_size: NA; cdr3_aa: CASSVGNVGTGKLFF; cdr3_nt: TGTGCCAGCAGCGTAGGGAATGTCGGGACAGGGAAGCTGTTTTTT
d_call: TRBD1; j_call: TRBJ2-6; v_call: TRBV5-4; clone_size: NA; cdr3_aa: CASSTTGTGDSGANVLTF; cdr3_nt: TGTGCCAGCAGCACAACCGGGACAGGGGACTCTGGGGCCAACGTCCTGACTTTC
d_call: TRBD1; j_call: TRBJ2-3; v_call: TRBV6-6; clone_size: NA; cdr3_aa: CASSYTGVRGDTQYF; cdr3_nt: TGTGCCAGCAGTTACACAGGGGTTCGGGGAGATACGCAGTATTTT
d_call: NA; j_call: TRBJ1-4; v_call: TRBV7-9; clone_size: NA; cdr3_aa: CASSLTAGQVEKLFF; cdr3_nt: TGTGCCAGCAGCTTGACCGCAGGGCAGGTTGAAAAACTGTTTTTT
d_call: TRBD1; j_call: TRBJ2-7; v_call: TRBV5-1; clone_size: once; cdr3_aa: CASSVQGVNEQYF; cdr3_nt: TGCGCCAGCTCGGTGCAGGGGGTCAACGAGCAGTACTTC
d_call: TRBD1; j_call: TRBJ2-1; v_call: TRBV7-8; clone_size: NA; cdr3_aa: CASSLEGASSSYNEQFF; cdr3_nt: TGTGCCAGCAGCTTAGAGGGGGCCTCCTCCTCCTACAATGAGCAGTTCTTC
d_call: NA; j_call: TRBJ1-4; v_call: TRBV6-1; clone_size: NA; cdr3_aa: CASSEVLQATNEKLFF; cdr3_nt: TGTGCCAGCAGTGAAGTGTTACAAGCAACTAATGAAAAACTGTTTTTT
d_call: NA; j_call: TRBJ1-1; v_call: TRBV6-6; clone_size: once; cdr3_aa: CASSGQGNTEAFF; cdr3_nt: TGTGCCAGCAGTGGCCAGGGGAACACTGAAGCTTTCTTT
d_call: NA; j_call: TRBJ1-6; v_call: TRBV27; clone_size: NA; cdr3_aa: CASSLRQNNSPLHF; cdr3_nt: TGTGCCAGCTCCCTTCGACAGAATAATTCACCCCTCCACTTT
d_call: TRBD1; j_call: TRBJ1-2; v_call: TRBV28; clone_size: NA; cdr3_aa: CASSSGQGLFYGYTF; cdr3_nt: TGTGCCAGCAGTTCTGGACAGGGGTTGTTCTATGGCTACACCTTC
d_call: TRBD2; j_call: TRBJ2-7; v_call: TRBV7-2; clone_size: NA; cdr3_aa: CASSFSGDDYEQYF; cdr3_nt: TGTGCCAGCAGCTTTAGCGGGGACGACTACGAGCAGTACTTC
d_call: NA; j_call: TRBJ1-5; v_call: TRBV30; clone_size: NA; cdr3_aa: CAFSRGGGYSNQPQHF; cdr3_nt: TGTGCCTTTTCGAGGGGGGGCGGCTATAGCAATCAGCCCCAGCATTTT
d_call: NA; j_call: TRBJ1-5; v_call: TRBV7-3; clone_size: NA; cdr3_aa: CASSLTRDQPQHF; cdr3_nt: TGTGCCAGCAGCTTAACTAGAGATCAGCCCCAGCATTTT
d_call: NA; j_call: TRBJ1-2; v_call: TRBV29-1; clone_size: NA; cdr3_aa: CSVEKRRGPDYGYTF; cdr3_nt: TGCAGCGTTGAAAAACGTAGAGGGCCAGACTATGGCTACACCTTC
d_call: TRBD1; j_call: TRBJ2-2; v_call: TRBV28; clone_size: NA; cdr3_aa: CASSLDRGRSGELFF; cdr3_nt: TGTGCCAGCAGTCTCGACAGGGGGCGGTCCGGGGAGCTGTTTTTT
d_call: NA; j_call: TRBJ1-4; v_call: TRBV19; clone_size: NA; cdr3_aa: CASSIGGGTTSEKLFF; cdr3_nt: TGTGCCAGTAGTATAGGCGGGGGGACAACCTCGGAAAAACTGTTTTTT
d_call: NA; j_call: TRBJ1-1; v_call: TRBV12-3/TRBV12-4; clone_size: NA; cdr3_aa: CASSLRGSTEAFF; cdr3_nt: TGTGCCAGCAGTTTAAGGGGAAGCACTGAAGCTTTCTTT